One T cell receptor (beta chain) is described in this entry. Its cognate antigen is unknown. One end of the junction varies from germline; a read error may be responsible. Germline-derived CDR1 and CDR2 are SEHNR and FQNEAQ (reference sequence). The CDR3 spans 15 residues. The data belong to a study of cytomegalovirus exposure and HLA in healthy donors. Whole-study results and caveats: Follow-up analysis found HLA locus-dependent TCR association rates, highest for DRB1 and lowest for HLA-C. Most TCR beta V segments were productive about 90% or about 30% of the time in an earlier analysis.

This cohort consisted of healthy bone marrow donors. Primers included in the PCR were 60 Vbeta and 13 Jbeta primers. Study processing details: Per a later analysis, the number of unique TCR beta chains was approximately 80 million, of which around 9.9 million were shared. Clones were read by immunoSEQ multiplex PCR, and TCRdb kept only the in-frame ones, dropping some. That table gives V, J and clone size, and the DNA gave D and trimming. The sample has about 130,000 clones; approximately 80% are singletons. The sample consisted of PBMCs. The receptor was derived from a human donor in good health. The chain couples TRBV7-9 to TRBJ2-5; D is perhaps TRBD2 (6 bases). Here the CDR3 DNA reads TGTTCCAGCAGCTTAGCCGGGACTCCCAGAGAGACCCAGTACTTC. This gives the protein CSSSLAGTPRETQYF.